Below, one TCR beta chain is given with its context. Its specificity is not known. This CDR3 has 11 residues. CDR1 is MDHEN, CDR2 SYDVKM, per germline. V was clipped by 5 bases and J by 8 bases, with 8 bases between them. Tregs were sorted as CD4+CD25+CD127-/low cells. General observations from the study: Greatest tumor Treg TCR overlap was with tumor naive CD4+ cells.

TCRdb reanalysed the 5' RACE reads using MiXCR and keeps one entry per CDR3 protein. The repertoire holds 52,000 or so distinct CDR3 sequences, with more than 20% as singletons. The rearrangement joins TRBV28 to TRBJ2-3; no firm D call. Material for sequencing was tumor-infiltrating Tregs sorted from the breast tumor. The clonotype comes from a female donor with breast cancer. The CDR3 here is CASSTLSTQYF. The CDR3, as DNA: TGTGCCAGCAGTACCCTGAGTACGCAGTATTTT.